This TCR beta chain appears in the sequencing data of a study of T cell responses to AZD1222 COVID-19 vaccine. V lost 0 bases to trimming and J lost 2 bases, with 5 bases between them. CDR3 length equals 14 residues. Germline assignment: CDR1 SGDLS and CDR2 YYNGEE. General observations from the study: The donor cohort was predominantly white British with a female majority, and clonal diversity may have been underestimated. Two AZD1222 administrations were followed by greater Spike-specific TCR breadth and depth.

On this clone: Its antigen is not identified.

Here immunoSEQ multiplex PCR was the method, and the copy in TCRdb shows in-frame clones only, minus some. The data contain some 140,000 clones, 75% to 95% of them singletons. The TCR was taken from an adult in good health. The chain carries TRBV9 and TRBJ2-2, with D unresolved. The source was peripheral blood, collected on day 0 of AZD1222 vaccination. The CDR3 DNA sequence: TGTGCCAGCAGCGTAGACCCAAACACCGGGGAGCTGTTTTTT. It codes for CASSVDPNTGELFF.